This T cell receptor (beta chain) came from a study of siplizumab effects on memory and regulatory T cells. V lost 2 bases, J lost 7 bases, and 3 bases lay in between. Germline V gene sequence: CDR1 MNHNY, CDR2 SVGAGI (reference sequence). The CDR3 spans 11 residues. Some clones are missing from TCRdb's copy, which holds only in-frame ones; the method was immunoSEQ multiplex PCR. Of some 7,200 clones listed, roughly 65% were seen once; the top ten hold over 45%. The chain couples TRBV6-6 to TRBJ2-1; unclear D gene. This clonotype originated in a human donor in good health. Sequenced material: effector memory CD8+ T cells sorted from blood. Indicated subset: unstimulated CD8+ effector memory T cells. This CDR3 is CASSYGNEQFF. CDR3 nucleotide sequence: TGTGCCAGCAGTTACGGGAATGAGCAGTTCTTC.